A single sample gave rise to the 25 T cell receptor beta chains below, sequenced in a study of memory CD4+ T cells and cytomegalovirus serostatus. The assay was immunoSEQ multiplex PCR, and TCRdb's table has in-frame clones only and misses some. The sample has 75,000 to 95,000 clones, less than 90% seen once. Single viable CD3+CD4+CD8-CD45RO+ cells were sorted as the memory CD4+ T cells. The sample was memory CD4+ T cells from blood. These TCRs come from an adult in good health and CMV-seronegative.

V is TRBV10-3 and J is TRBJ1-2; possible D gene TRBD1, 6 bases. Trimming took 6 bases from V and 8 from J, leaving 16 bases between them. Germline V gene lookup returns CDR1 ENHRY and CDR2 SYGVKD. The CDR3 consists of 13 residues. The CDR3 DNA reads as TGTGCCATCAGCCCGGACAGTTCGCGGGGCTACACCTTC. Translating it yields CAISPDSSRGYTF.

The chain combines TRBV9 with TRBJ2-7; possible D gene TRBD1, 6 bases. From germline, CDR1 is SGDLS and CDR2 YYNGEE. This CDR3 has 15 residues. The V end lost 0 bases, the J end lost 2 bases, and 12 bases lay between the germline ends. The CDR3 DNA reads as TGTGCCAGCAGCGTAGTGGGGGACAACCCCTACGAGCAGTACTTC. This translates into CASSVVGDNPYEQYF.

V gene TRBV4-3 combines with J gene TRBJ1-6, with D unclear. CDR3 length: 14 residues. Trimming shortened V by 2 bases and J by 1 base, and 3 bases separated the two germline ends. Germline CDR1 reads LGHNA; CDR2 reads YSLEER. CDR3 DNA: TGCGCCAGCAGCCAACATTCCTATAATTCACCCCTCCACTTT. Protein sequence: CASSQHSYNSPLHF.

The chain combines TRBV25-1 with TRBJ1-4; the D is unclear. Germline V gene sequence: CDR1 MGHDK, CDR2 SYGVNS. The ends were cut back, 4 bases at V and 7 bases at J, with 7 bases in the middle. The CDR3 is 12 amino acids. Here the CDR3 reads CASSGPGEKLFF. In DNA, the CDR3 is TGTGCCAGCAGTGGACCGGGTGAAAAACTGTTTTTT.

CDR3 protein: CASSRSSGTGNEKLFF. CDR3 coding DNA: TGTGCCAGCAGCCGATCGTCCGGGACGGGTAATGAAAAACTGTTTTTT. The J gene is TRBJ1-4, the V gene TRBV7-2, with D possibly being TRBD1 (5 bases). Trimming shortened V by 5 bases and J by 4 bases, and 17 bases separated the two germline ends. The CDR3 has 16 residues. Germline loops: CDR1 SGHTA, CDR2 FQGNSA. The variable domain in full, completed from reference TRBV7-2 and TRBJ1-4, reads GAGVSQSPSNKVTEKGKDVELRCDPISGHTALYWYRQSLGQGLEFLIYFQGNSAPDKSGLPSDRFSAERTGGSVSTLTIQRTQQEDSAVYLCASSRSSGTGNEKLFFGSGTQLSVL.

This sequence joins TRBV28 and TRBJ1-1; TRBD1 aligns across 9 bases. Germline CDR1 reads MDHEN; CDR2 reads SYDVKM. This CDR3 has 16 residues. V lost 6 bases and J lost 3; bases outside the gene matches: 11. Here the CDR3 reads CASSLPGQGQDTEAFF. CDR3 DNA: TGTGCCAGCAGCCTACCGGGACAGGGCCAGGACACTGAAGCTTTCTTT.

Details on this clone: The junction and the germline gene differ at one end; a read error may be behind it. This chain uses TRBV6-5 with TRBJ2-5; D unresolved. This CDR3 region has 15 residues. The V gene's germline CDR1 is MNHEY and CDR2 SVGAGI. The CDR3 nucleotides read TGTGCCAGCAGTCACTCCTCCGGGCCACAAGAGACCCAGTACTTC. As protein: CASSHSSGPQETQYF.

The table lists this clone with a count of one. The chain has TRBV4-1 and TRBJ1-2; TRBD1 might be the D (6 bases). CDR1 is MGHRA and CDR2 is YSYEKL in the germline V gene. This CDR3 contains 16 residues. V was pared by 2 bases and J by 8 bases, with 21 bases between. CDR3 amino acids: CASSQFPLAPGGGYTF. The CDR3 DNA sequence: TGCGCCAGCAGCCAATTCCCGCTGGCTCCGGGGGGCGGCTACACCTTC.

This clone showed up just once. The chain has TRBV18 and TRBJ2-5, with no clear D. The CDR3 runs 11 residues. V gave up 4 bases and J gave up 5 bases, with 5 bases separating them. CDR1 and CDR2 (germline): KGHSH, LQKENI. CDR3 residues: CASSHGETQYF. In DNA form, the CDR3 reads TGTGCCAGCTCACACGGGGAGACCCAGTACTTC.

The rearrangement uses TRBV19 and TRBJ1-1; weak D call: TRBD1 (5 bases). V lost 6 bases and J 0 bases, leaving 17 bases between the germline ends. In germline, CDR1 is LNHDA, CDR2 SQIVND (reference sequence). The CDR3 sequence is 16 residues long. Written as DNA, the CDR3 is TGTGCCAGTAGGAAAGACAGCTACCGGATGAACACTGAAGCTTTCTTT. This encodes CASRKDSYRMNTEAFF.

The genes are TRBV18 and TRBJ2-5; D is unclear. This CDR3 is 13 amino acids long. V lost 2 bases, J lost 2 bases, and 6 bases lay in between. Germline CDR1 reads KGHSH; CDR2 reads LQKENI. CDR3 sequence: CASSPGVQETQYF. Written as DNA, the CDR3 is TGTGCCAGCTCACCAGGGGTGCAAGAGACCCAGTACTTC.

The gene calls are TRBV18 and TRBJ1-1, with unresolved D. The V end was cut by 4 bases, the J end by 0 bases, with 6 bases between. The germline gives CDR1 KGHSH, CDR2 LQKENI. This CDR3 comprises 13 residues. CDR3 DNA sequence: TGTGCCAGCTCACTTGATATGAACACTGAAGCTTTCTTT. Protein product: CASSLDMNTEAFF.

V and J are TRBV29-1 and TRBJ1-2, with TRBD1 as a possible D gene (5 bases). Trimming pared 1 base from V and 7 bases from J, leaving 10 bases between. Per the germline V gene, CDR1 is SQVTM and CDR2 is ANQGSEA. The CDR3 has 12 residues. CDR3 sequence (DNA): TGCAGCGTTGAAGCTGTGGGGGGTGGCTACACCTTC. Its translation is CSVEAVGGGYTF.

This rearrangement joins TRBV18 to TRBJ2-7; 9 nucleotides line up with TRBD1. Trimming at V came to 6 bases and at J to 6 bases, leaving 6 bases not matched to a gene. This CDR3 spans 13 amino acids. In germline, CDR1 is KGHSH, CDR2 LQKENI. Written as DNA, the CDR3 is TGTGCCAGCTCGACCGGGACAGGGCTCGAGCAGTACTTC. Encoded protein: CASSTGTGLEQYF.

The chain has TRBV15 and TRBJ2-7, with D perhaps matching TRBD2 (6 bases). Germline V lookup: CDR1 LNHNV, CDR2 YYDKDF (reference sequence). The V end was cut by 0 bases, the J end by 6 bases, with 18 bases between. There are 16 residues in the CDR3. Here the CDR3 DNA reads TGTGCCACCAGCAGAGAAATTGGAGGGGTAACCATCGAGCAGTACTTC. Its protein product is CATSREIGGVTIEQYF.

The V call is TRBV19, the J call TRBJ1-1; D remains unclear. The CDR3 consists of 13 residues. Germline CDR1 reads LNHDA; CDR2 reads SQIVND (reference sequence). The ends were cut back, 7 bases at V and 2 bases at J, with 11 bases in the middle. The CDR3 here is CASKDGGNTEAFF. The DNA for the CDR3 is TGTGCCAGTAAGGACGGTGGAAACACTGAAGCTTTCTTT.

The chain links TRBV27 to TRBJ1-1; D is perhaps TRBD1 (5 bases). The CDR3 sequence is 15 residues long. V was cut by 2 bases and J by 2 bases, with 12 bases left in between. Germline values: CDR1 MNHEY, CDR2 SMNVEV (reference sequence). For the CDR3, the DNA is TGTGCCAGCAGTTTAGGGACGGGATTTAACACTGAAGCTTTCTTT. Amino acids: CASSLGTGFNTEAFF.

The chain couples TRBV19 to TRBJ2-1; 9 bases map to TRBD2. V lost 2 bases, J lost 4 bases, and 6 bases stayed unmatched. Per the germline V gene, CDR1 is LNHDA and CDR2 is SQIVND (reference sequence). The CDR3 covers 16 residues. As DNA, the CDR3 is TGTGCCAGTAGTATAATGGCCCTAGCGGGGTACAATGAGCAGTTCTTC. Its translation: CASSIMALAGYNEQFF.

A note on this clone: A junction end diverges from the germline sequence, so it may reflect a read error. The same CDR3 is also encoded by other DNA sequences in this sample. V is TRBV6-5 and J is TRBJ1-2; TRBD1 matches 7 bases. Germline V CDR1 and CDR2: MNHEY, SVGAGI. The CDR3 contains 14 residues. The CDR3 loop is CASSWDSVNYGYTF. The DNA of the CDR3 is TGTGCCAGCAGTTGGGACAGCGTGAACTATGGCTACACCTTT.

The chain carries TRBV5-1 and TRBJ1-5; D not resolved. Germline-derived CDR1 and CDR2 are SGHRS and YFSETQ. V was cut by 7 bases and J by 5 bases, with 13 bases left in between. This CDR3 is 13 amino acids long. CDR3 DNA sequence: TGCGCCAGCTCGAAGGGAGCGGATCAGCCCCAGCATTTT. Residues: CASSKGADQPQHF.

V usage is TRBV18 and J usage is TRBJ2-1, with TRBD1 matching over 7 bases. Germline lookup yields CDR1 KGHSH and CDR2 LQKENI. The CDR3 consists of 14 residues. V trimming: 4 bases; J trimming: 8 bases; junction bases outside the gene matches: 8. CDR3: CASSRNDRAYEQFF. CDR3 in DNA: TGTGCCAGCTCACGAAACGACAGGGCTTATGAGCAGTTCTTC.

The CDR3 region has the DNA TGTGCCAGCAGCTTAGTAGCGCTCGGACAGGGTGGAGGAGAGACCCAGTACTTC. Protein sequence: CASSLVALGQGGGETQYF. The chain joins TRBV11-1 to TRBJ2-5, with 8 bases aligning to TRBD1. Germline loops: CDR1 SGHAT, CDR2 FQDESV (reference sequence). V lost 1 base to trimming and J lost 4 bases; unmatched junction nucleotides: 14. The CDR3 spans 18 residues.

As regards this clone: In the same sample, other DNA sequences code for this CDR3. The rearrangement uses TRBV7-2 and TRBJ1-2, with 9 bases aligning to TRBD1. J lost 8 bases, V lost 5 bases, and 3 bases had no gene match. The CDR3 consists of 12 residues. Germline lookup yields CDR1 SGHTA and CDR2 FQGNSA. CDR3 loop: CASSRDRGGYTF. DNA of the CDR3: TGTGCCAGCAGCCGAGACAGGGGGGGCTACACCTTC.

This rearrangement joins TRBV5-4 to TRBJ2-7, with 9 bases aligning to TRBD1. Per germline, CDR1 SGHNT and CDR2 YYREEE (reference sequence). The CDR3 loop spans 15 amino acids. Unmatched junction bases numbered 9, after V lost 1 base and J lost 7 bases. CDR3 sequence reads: CASSLQDRGLGEQYF. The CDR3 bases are TGTGCCAGCAGCTTGCAGGACAGGGGCCTGGGGGAGCAGTACTTC.

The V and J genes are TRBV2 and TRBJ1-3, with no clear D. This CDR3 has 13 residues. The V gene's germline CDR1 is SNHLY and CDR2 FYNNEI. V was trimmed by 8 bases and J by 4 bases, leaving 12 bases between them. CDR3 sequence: CASRAVEGNTIYF. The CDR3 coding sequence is TGTGCCAGCCGGGCCGTGGAGGGAAACACCATATATTTT.